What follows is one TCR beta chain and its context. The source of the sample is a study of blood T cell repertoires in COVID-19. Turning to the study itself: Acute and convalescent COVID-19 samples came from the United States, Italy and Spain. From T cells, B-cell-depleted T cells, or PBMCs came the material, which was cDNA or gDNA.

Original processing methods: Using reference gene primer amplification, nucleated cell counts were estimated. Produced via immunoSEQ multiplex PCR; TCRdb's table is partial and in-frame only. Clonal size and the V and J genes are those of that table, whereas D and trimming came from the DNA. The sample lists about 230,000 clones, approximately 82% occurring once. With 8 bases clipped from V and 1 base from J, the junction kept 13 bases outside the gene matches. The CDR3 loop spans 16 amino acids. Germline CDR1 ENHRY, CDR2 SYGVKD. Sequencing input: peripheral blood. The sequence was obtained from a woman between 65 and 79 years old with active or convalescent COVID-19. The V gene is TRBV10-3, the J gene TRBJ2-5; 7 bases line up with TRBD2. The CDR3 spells CAIAPGIGLGQETQYF. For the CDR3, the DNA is TGTGCCATCGCCCCCGGGATTGGACTAGGCCAAGAGACCCAGTACTTC.